The clone carrying this TCR beta chain has just a few counts. The data belong to a study of blood T cells in healthy people across ages. This CDR3 spans 16 amino acids. Germline V gene lookup returns CDR1 MDHEN and CDR2 SYDVKM. The V gene lost 4 bases and the J gene lost 5 bases, with 17 bases spanning the gap. A sample-barcoded 5' primer and a J-beta primer mix were used in a second PCR of about 7 to 12 cycles. TCRdb used MiXCR to reprocess the 5' RACE reads, holding one entry per CDR3 protein. In the table there are about 930,000 distinct CDR3 sequences, approximately 32% of which are singletons. The sample was also reused in another study, on T cells of mothers and their children. This second study notes: Nobody spotted any persistent microchimeric T cell clones.

The chain has TRBV28 and TRBJ2-2; D perhaps matches TRBD1 (6 bases). Sequencing was performed on blood. This clonotype originated in a woman aged 35 to 49 in good health. CDR3 in amino acids: CASSSVGEGVTGELFF. The CDR3 DNA sequence: TGTGCCAGCAGTTCGGTCGGAGAGGGGGTAACCGGGGAGCTGTTTTTT.